These T cell receptor beta chains were read from a single sample in a study of blood T cell repertoires in COVID-19. Repertoires were generated with immunoSEQ multiplex PCR, while TCRdb's copy carries only in-frame clones and drops some. This table holds roughly 250,000 clones, roughly 90% found once. The sample taken for sequencing was PBMCs or T cells enriched from blood (not recorded which). These receptors all come from a middle-aged man who had recovered from COVID-19. Both conserved end residues are part of each CDR3. D genes are given only for firm matches. Rows may omit the clone size; those that give it use once, few, many or a size class.

d_call,j_call,clone_size,v_call,cdr3_nt,cdr3_aa
TRBD1,TRBJ1-6,.,TRBV19,TGTGCCAGTAGTATTGGACAGGCCTATTATAATTCACCCCTCCACTTT,CASSIGQAYYNSPLHF
TRBD1,TRBJ1-5,few,TRBV7-8,TGTGCCAGCACCCTCTTGGGACAGGGGCCCGGAAGCAATCAGCCCCAGCATTTT,CASTLLGQGPGSNQPQHF
TRBD2,TRBJ2-7,.,TRBV28,TGTGCCAGCTCCCCCGGGGGGTACGAGCAGTACTTC,CASSPGGYEQYF
.,TRBJ1-3,.,TRBV25-1,TGTGCCAGCTACGATGACAGGAGGTCTGGAAACACCATATATTTT,CASYDDRRSGNTIYF
.,TRBJ2-7,.,TRBV10-3,TGTGCCATCAGTCCCTACTCCCCGAGCTCCTACGAGCAGTACTTC,CAISPYSPSSYEQYF
TRBD1,TRBJ1-5,.,TRBV12-5,TGTGCTAGAAGCTGGACCGGGACAGGTCAAGGGTATAGCAATCAGCCCCAGCATTTT,CARSWTGTGQGYSNQPQHF
TRBD1,TRBJ1-4,.,TRBV24-1,TGTGCCACCAGTGATTCGGGACAGGGGGCTGCTAATGAAAAACTGTTTTTT,CATSDSGQGAANEKLFF
TRBD2,TRBJ2-7,once,TRBV7-2,TGTGCCAGCAGCTTAGGATTACCGGGACTAGCGGGATCAAACGAGCAGTACTTC,CASSLGLPGLAGSNEQYF
.,TRBJ1-1,few,TRBV6-5,TGTGCCAGCAGGCTCGACAGCCAGAACACTGAAGCTTTCTTT,CASRLDSQNTEAFF
.,TRBJ2-5,.,TRBV5-4,TGTGCCAGCAGCTTGGACAGGGATTCCCAAGAGACCCAGTACTTC,CASSLDRDSQETQYF
.,TRBJ1-1,once,TRBV2,TGTGCCAGCAGCACGAACGGTATGAGCAGGGGAAAGGGCACTGAAGCTTTCTTT,CASSTNGMSRGKGTEAFF
.,TRBJ2-7,.,TRBV7-2,TGTGCCAGCAGCTTAGATGCCAGGGCAAGCTCCTACGAGCAGTACTTC,CASSLDARASSYEQYF
.,TRBJ2-7,.,TRBV2,TGTGCCAGCAGTGAAGAGTGGGGGGAAGGACGGGGCGAGCAGTACTTC,CASSEEWGEGRGEQYF
TRBD1,TRBJ1-5,once,TRBV7-9,TGTGCCAGCAGCTTAATAGGGACAGGGGATCAGCCCCAGCATTTT,CASSLIGTGDQPQHF
.,TRBJ2-3,.,TRBV7-3,TGTGCCAGCGTAGACTTCACAGATACGCAGTATTTT,CASVDFTDTQYF
.,TRBJ2-5,.,TRBV11-3,TGTGCCAGCAGCCCACGAGGGGGGGAAGGGGAGACCCAGTACTTC,CASSPRGGEGETQYF
TRBD2,TRBJ2-1,.,TRBV3-1/TRBV3-2,TGTGCCAGCCTGCGGGGGGAGACCAATGAGCAGTTCTTC,CASLRGETNEQFF
TRBD1,TRBJ1-4,.,TRBV6-6,TGTGCCAGCACCAGGACAGGGGGGGGCTTAAGCGAAAAACTGTTTTTT,CASTRTGGGLSEKLFF
.,TRBJ2-6,.,TRBV28,TGTGCCAGCCTCAGACACCACAGGAACTCTGGGGCCAACGTCCTGACTTTC,CASLRHHRNSGANVLTF
.,TRBJ2-2,.,TRBV18,TGTGCCAGCTCACCCCTAGCGCCCGGGGAGCTGTTTTTT,CASSPLAPGELFF